This T cell receptor (beta chain) was sequenced for a study of blood T cell repertoires in COVID-19. The germline gives CDR1 MGHRA, CDR2 YSYEKL. CDR3 length equals 14 residues. With V trimmed by 3 bases and J by 2 bases, 3 bases remained unmatched. Participants had their cohort set by participant-reported clinical history. Measured with immunoSEQ multiplex PCR; TCRdb has only the in-frame clones, and not every one. The sample gives some 300,000 clones, about 88% of which show up once; over 8% is in the top ten. Source material: PBMCs or T cells enriched from blood (not recorded which). The chain has TRBV4-1 and TRBJ2-7, with 8 positions matching TRBD1. The TCR was taken from a woman aged 35 to 49 who had recovered from COVID-19. CDR3 bases: TGCGCCAGCAGCCACCCGACAGGGGCCTACGAGCAGTACTTC. Its protein product is CASSHPTGAYEQYF.